The rows below give T cell receptor beta chains drawn from one sample of a study of blood T cell repertoires in COVID-19. Clones were read by immunoSEQ multiplex PCR, and TCRdb kept only the in-frame ones, dropping some. The repertoire includes 190,000 or so clones, approximately 84% of them detected once, and 6.5% to 9.5% sits in the top ten. Sequenced material: PBMCs or T cells enriched from blood (not recorded which). The receptors were gathered from a man aged 40-50 years who had recovered from COVID-19. Each CDR3 is given with its conserved first and last residue. A D gene is named only where the DNA matches it firmly. For some rows the clone size is stated as once, few or many, or as a class when expanded; others skip it.

TRBV5-4	TRBJ1-6	TRBD1	NA	CASSGGTGAEGRSYNSPLHF	TGTGCCAGCAGCGGGGGGACAGGTGCAGAGGGCCGCTCCTATAATTCACCCCTCCACTTT
TRBV10-3	TRBJ2-1	TRBD2	NA	CATVKTSGGYNEQFF	TGTGCCACGGTAAAAACTAGCGGGGGTTACAATGAGCAGTTCTTC
TRBV27	TRBJ1-6	NA	NA	CASSFVQLNSPLHF	TGTGCCAGCAGTTTTGTACAGCTCAATTCACCCCTCCACTTT
TRBV4-3	TRBJ1-6	NA	NA	CASSQDWGASSYNSPLHF	TGCGCCAGCAGCCAAGATTGGGGCGCGAGCTCCTATAATTCACCCCTCCACTTT
TRBV20-1	TRBJ1-2	NA	NA	CSARLFTDTF	TGCAGTGCTCGCCTATTTACAGACACCTTC
TRBV19	TRBJ1-1	NA	NA	CASSPLTGIPEAFF	TGTGCCAGTAGCCCCCTCACAGGGATCCCTGAAGCTTTCTTT
TRBV18	TRBJ1-2	TRBD1	NA	CASSSYRGRRPNYGYTF	TGTGCCAGCTCATCGTACAGGGGGCGCCGGCCTAACTATGGCTACACCTTC
TRBV5-4	TRBJ1-1	TRBD1	NA	CASSPGTGAGNTEAFF	TGTGCCAGCAGCCCGGGGACAGGGGCCGGGAACACTGAAGCTTTCTTT
TRBV4-1	TRBJ1-2	NA	once	CASSQFIIKTGRSYGYTF	TGCGCCAGCAGCCAATTTATCATTAAGACAGGTCGTTCCTATGGCTACACCTTC
TRBV4-2	TRBJ1-1	NA	NA	CASSQDRTGNTEAFF	TGTGCCAGCAGCCAAGATAGAACAGGTAACACTGAAGCTTTCTTT
TRBV6-5	TRBJ2-2	TRBD1	NA	CASGTGTVNTGELFF	TGTGCCAGCGGGACCGGGACAGTCAACACCGGGGAGCTGTTTTTT